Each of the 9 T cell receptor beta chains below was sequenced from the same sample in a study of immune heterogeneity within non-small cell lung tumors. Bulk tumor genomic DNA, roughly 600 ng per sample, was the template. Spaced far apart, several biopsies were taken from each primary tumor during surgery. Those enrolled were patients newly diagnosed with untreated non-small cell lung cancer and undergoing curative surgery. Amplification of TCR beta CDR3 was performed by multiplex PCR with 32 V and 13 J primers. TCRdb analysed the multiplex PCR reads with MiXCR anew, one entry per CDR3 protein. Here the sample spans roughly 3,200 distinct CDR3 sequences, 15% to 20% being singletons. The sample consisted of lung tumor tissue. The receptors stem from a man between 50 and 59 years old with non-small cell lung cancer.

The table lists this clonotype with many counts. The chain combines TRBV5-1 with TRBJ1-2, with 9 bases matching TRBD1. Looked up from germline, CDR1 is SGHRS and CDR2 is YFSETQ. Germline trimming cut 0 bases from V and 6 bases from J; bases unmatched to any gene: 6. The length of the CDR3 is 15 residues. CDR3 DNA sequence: TGCGCCAGCAGCTTGGCCCCCGGGACAGGGAATGGCTACACCTTC. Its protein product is CASSLAPGTGNGYTF.

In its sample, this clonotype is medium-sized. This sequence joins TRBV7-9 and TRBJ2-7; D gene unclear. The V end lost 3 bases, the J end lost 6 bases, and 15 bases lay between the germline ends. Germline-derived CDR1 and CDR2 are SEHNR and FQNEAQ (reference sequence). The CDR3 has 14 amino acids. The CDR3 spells CASSFSSQPREQYF. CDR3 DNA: TGTGCCAGCAGCTTCTCCTCTCAGCCCCGCGAGCAGTACTTC.

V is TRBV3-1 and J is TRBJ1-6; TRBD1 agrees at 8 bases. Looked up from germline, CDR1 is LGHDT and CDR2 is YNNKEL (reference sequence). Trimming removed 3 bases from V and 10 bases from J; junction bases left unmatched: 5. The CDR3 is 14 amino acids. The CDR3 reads CASSHGQGGSPLHF. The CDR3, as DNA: TGTGCCAGCAGCCATGGACAGGGTGGCTCACCCCTCCACTTT.

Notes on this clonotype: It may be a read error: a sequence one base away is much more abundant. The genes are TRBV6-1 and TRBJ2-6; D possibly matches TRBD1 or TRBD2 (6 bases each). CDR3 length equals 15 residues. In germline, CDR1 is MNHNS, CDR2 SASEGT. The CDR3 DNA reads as TGTGCCAGCCGGACGGGGGCCCTCGGGGCCAACTTCCTGACTTTC. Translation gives CASRTGALGANFLTF.

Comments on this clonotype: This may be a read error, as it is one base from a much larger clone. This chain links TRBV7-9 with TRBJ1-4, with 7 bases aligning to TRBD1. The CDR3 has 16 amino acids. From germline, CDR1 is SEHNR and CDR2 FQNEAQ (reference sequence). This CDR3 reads CAISLGGSGTNEKLFF. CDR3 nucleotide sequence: TGTGCCATCAGCTTAGGGGGCTCGGGGACAAATGAAAAACTGTTTTTT. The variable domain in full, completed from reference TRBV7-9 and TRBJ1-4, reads DTGVSQNPRHKITKRGQNVTFRCDPISEHNRLYWYRQTLGQGPEFLTYFQNEAQLEKSRLLSDRFSAERPKGSFSTLEIQRTEQGDSAMYLCAISLGGSGTNEKLFFGSGTQLSVL.

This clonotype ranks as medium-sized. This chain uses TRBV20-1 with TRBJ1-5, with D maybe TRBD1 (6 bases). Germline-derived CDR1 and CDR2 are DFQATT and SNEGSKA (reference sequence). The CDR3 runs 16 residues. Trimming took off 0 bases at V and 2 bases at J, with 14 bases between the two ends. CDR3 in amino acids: CSARDSNRARNQPQHF. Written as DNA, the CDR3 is TGCAGTGCTAGAGATTCCAACAGGGCCCGCAATCAGCCCCAGCATTTT.

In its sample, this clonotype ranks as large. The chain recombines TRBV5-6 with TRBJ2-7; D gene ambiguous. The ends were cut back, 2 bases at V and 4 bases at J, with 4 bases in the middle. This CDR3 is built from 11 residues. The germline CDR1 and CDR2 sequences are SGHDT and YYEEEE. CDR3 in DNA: TGTGCCAGCAGCTTAGGGTACGAGCAGTACTTC. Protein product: CASSLGYEQYF.

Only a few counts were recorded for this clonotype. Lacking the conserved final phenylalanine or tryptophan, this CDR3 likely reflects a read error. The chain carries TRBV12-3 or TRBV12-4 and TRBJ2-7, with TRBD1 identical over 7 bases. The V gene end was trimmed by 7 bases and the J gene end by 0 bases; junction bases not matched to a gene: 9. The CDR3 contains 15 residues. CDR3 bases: TGTGCCAGCAACACAAGGACAGGAATCTCCTACGAGCAGTACTTA. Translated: CASNTRTGISYEQYL.

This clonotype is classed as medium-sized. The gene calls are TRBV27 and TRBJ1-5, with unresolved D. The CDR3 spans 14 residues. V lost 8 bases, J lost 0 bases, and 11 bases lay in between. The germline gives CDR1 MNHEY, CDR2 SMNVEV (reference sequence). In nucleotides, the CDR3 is TGTGCCAGCGGAGAAGGCAATAGCAATCAGCCCCAGCATTTT. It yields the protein CASGEGNSNQPQHF.